This T cell receptor beta chain originates from a study of cytomegalovirus exposure and HLA in healthy donors. Points from the study as a whole: No immune exposure information besides CMV serostatus was available.

Use of 60 Vbeta and 13 Jbeta primers characterized the PCR. Sequencing was performed with immunoSEQ multiplex PCR; in TCRdb, only in-frame clones are kept and a portion is missing. The repertoire holds about 140,000 clones, approximately 80% seen once, with 2% to 3% in the top ten. Comments on this clone: Antigen unknown.

V was pared by 9 bases and J by 1 base, with 9 bases of the junction left unmatched. CDR1 and CDR2 from the germline V gene are SNHLY and FYNNEI. The CDR3 is 15 residues long. This TCR was sampled from a woman under 30 in good health and CMV-seropositive. The sequenced material came from PBMCs. The V gene is TRBV2, the J gene TRBJ2-3; 8 bases align to TRBD2. The CDR3 sequence: CASPLAGVRTDTQYF. CDR3 sequence (DNA): TGTGCCAGTCCCCTAGCGGGCGTACGCACAGATACGCAGTATTTT.